Following are 7 T cell receptor beta chains from one sample sequenced in a study of blood T cell repertoires in COVID-19. Sequencing was performed with immunoSEQ multiplex PCR; in TCRdb, only in-frame clones are kept and a portion is missing. The sample shows a few hundred thousand clones, roughly nine tenths of them seen only once. Sequencing was carried out using PBMCs or T cells enriched from blood (not recorded which). The origin of the receptors is a man between 25 and 39 years old who had recovered from COVID-19.

The chain links TRBV7-9 to TRBJ2-7; D might be TRBD2 (6 bases). CDR1 is SEHNR and CDR2 is FQNEAQ in the germline V gene (reference sequence). Trimming left V 4 bases short and J 2 bases short, with 9 bases between. The CDR3 runs 13 residues. CDR3 region: CASSYSGPYEQYF. In DNA, the CDR3 is TGTGCCAGCAGCTATAGCGGACCCTACGAGCAGTACTTC.

V is TRBV5-1 and J is TRBJ1-1; D remains unclear. V shed 0 bases and J shed 0 bases, with 9 bases lying between them. CDR3 length: 15 residues. From germline, CDR1 is SGHRS and CDR2 YFSETQ. The CDR3 region has the DNA TGCGCCAGCAGCTTGGCTTCAGGTTTGAACACTGAAGCTTTCTTT. Its translation is CASSLASGLNTEAFF.

The V and J genes are TRBV30 and TRBJ2-1, with unresolved D. Trimming left V 0 bases short and J 0 bases short, with 15 bases between. The CDR3 totals 17 residues. The V gene's germline CDR1 is GTSNPN and CDR2 SVGIG (reference sequence). The CDR3: CAWSVMRSLSSYNEQFF. CDR3 coding DNA: TGTGCCTGGAGTGTGATGAGGTCCCTCAGCTCCTACAATGAGCAGTTCTTC. Supplemented by reference TRBV30 and TRBJ2-1, the full variable domain reads SQTIHQWPATLVQPVGSPLSLECTVEGTSNPNLYWYRQAAGRGLQLLFYSVGIGQISSEVPQNLSASRPQDRQFILSSKKLLLSDSGFYLCAWSVMRSLSSYNEQFFGPGTRLTVL.

The V and J genes are TRBV7-8 and TRBJ2-1; 11 nucleotides match TRBD2. After removal of 1 base from V and 6 bases from J, the junction contained 11 bases not matched to a gene. Germline CDR1 is SGHVS and CDR2 is FQNEAQ. This CDR3 comprises 18 residues. The CDR3 DNA reads TGTGCCAGCAGCTTAGGTTTAGCCGGGACTAGCGGAGGCAATGAGCAGTTCTTC. Protein product: CASSLGLAGTSGGNEQFF.

This chain joins TRBV28 and TRBJ2-5, with TRBD1 matching over 9 bases. Germline CDR1 and CDR2: MDHEN and SYDVKM. V shed 3 bases and J 4 bases; nucleotides not matched to a gene: 6. This CDR3 is built from 15 residues. CDR3 region: CASSFGGQGIETQYF. CDR3 sequence (DNA): TGTGCCAGCAGTTTTGGGGGACAGGGAATAGAGACCCAGTACTTC.

The genes are TRBV5-1 and TRBJ1-3; 7 bases fit TRBD1. V shed 5 bases and J 0 bases; nucleotides not matched to a gene: 5. Germline CDR1 reads SGHRS; CDR2 reads YFSETQ. This CDR3 has 15 residues. The CDR3 is CASRQGQDSGNTIYF. CDR3 coding DNA: TGCGCCAGCAGACAAGGACAGGACTCTGGAAACACCATATATTTT.

The chain has TRBV7-8 and TRBJ2-7; the match to TRBD2 covers 11 bases. Germline V gives CDR1 SGHVS, CDR2 FQNEAQ. V dropped 1 base and J dropped 2; count of bases not matched to a gene: 4. The CDR3 extends over 16 amino acids. CDR3 bases: TGTGCCAGCAGCTTAGGAACTAGCGGGGGAGCCTACGAGCAGTACTTC. Its translation: CASSLGTSGGAYEQYF.